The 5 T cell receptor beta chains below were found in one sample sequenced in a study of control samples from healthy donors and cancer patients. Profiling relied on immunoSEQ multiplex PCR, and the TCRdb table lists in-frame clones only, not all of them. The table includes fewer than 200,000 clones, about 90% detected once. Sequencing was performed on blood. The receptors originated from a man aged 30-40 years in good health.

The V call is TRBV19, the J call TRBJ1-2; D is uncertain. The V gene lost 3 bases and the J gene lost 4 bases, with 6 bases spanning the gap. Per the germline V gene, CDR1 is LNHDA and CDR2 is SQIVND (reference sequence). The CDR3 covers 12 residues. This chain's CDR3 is CASSIFSYGYTF. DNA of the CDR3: TGTGCCAGTAGTATCTTCAGCTATGGCTACACCTTC. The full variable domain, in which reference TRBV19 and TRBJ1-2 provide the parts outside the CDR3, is DGGITQSPKYLFRKEGQNVTLSCEQNLNHDAMYWYRQDPGQGLRLIYYSQIVNDFQKGDIAEGYSVSREKKESFPLTVTSAQKNPTAFYLCASSIFSYGYTFGSGTRLTVV.

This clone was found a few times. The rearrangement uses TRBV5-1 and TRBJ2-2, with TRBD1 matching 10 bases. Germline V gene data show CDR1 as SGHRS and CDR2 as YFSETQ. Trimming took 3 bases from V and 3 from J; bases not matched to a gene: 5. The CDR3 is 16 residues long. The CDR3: CASSSRQGADTGELFF. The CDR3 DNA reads TGCGCCAGCAGCTCCCGACAGGGGGCCGACACCGGGGAGCTGTTTTTT. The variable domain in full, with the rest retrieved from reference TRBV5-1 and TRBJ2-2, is KAGVTQTPRYLIKTRGQQVTLSCSPISGHRSVSWYQQTPGQGLQFLFEYFSETQRNKGNFPGRFSGRQFSNSRSEMNVSTLELGDSALYLCASSSRQGADTGELFFGEGSRLTVL.

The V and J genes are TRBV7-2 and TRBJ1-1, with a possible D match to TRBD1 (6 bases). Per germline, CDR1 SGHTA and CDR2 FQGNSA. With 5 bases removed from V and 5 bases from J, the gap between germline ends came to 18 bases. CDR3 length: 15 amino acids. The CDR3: CASSGSGGPETEAFF. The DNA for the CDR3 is TGTGCCAGCAGCGGTAGTGGGGGGCCGGAAACTGAAGCTTTCTTT.

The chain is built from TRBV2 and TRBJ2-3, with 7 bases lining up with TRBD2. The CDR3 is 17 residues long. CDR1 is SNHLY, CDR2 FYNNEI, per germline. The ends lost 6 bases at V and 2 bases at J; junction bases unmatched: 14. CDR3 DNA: TGTGCCAGCAGACGCGAGAGCGGGAATAGGTTCACAGATACGCAGTATTTT. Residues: CASRRESGNRFTDTQYF. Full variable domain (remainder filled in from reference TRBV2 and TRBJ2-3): EPEVTQTPSHQVTQMGQEVILRCVPISNHLYFYWYRQILGQKVEFLVSFYNNEISEKSEIFDDQFSVERPDGSNFTLKIRSTKLEDSAMYFCASRRESGNRFTDTQYFGPGTRLTVL.

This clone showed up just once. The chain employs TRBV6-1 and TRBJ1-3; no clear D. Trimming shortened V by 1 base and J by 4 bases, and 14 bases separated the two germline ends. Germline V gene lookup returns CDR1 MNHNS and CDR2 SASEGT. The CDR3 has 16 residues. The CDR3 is CASSEGSGVAGNTIYF. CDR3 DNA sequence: TGTGCCAGCAGTGAAGGGTCCGGGGTAGCGGGAAACACCATATATTTT.